One sample yielded the 30 T cell receptor beta chains listed below, sequenced in a study of shared clonotypes between healthy human individuals. Produced via immunoSEQ multiplex PCR; TCRdb's table is partial and in-frame only. The sample comprises about 2.3 million clones, 90% to 95% of which are singletons, and about 0.37% rests with the top ten. The sample consisted of naive CD4+ T cells from PBMCs. Subset noted: CD45RA+ positively selected. The source is a man between 18 and 29 years old in good health. Some clones in this sample may be carry-over from other donors' samples.

The V call is TRBV5-4, the J call TRBJ2-7; 13 bases are a match to TRBD2. V lost 4 bases to trimming and J lost 1 base; unmatched junction nucleotides: 5. Germline values: CDR1 SGHNT, CDR2 YYREEE (reference sequence). The CDR3 is 16 amino acids. CDR3: CASSAGLAGVSYEQYF. The CDR3 DNA reads TGTGCCAGCAGCGCTGGACTAGCGGGAGTTTCCTACGAGCAGTACTTC.

This clone was observed once. The chain carries TRBV29-1 and TRBJ2-7, with no clear D. CDR3 length: 11 amino acids. Trimming took off 4 bases at V and 3 bases at J, with 7 bases between the two ends. Germline CDR1 reads SQVTM; CDR2 reads ANQGSEA. The CDR3 nucleotides are TGCAGCGTTGCAACGATCTACGAGCAGTACTTC. Translating gives CSVATIYEQYF.

This clone was seen only a few times. The V gene is TRBV2, the J gene TRBJ1-1; 8 bases line up with TRBD1. The CDR3 consists of 14 residues. The junction had 8 bases not matched to a gene; V was cut back by 7 bases and J by 4 bases. Germline V gene sequence: CDR1 SNHLY, CDR2 FYNNEI. The DNA for the CDR3 is TGTGCCAGCACCTTCACAGGGGGAGGCACTGAAGCTTTCTTT. Its translation is CASTFTGGGTEAFF.

The chain links TRBV5-1 to TRBJ1-4; D not certain. V lost 4 bases and J 3 bases, leaving 13 bases between the germline ends. The germline CDR1 and CDR2 sequences are SGHRS and YFSETQ. This CDR3 is 15 amino acids long. The CDR3 loop is CASSRDPTANEKLFF. The CDR3 DNA is TGCGCCAGCAGCCGCGACCCTACGGCTAATGAAAAACTGTTTTTT.

The CDR3 nucleotides are TGTGCCAGCAGCCCACTCGGACTAGCGGGAGCCAGCGAGCAGTACTTC. Protein: CASSPLGLAGASEQYF. The chain combines TRBV5-6 with TRBJ2-7, with TRBD2 matching over 13 bases. The V gene end was trimmed by 4 bases and the J gene end by 6 bases; junction bases not matched to a gene: 10. Germline lookup yields CDR1 SGHDT and CDR2 YYEEEE. The CDR3 contains 16 residues.

Concerning this clone: Other DNA sequences in this sample translate to the same CDR3. The chain is built from TRBV28 and TRBJ2-1; 7 nucleotides agree with TRBD2. J gave up 12 bases and V 4 bases, and 3 bases lay outside the gene matches. The CDR3 extends over 11 amino acids. Per germline, CDR1 MDHEN and CDR2 SYDVKM. CDR3 sequence: CASSSGRGQFF. The CDR3 DNA reads TGTGCCAGCAGTTCAGGGAGGGGGCAGTTCTTC.

The chain joins TRBV5-1 to TRBJ2-2; 10 bases agree with TRBD2. This CDR3 contains 17 residues. J was trimmed by 2 bases and V by 2 bases; bases with no gene match: 6. Germline CDR1 SGHRS, CDR2 YFSETQ. Here the CDR3 DNA reads TGCGCCAGCAGCTTCCTAGCGGGAGCGGTTAACACCGGGGAGCTGTTTTTT. Its protein is CASSFLAGAVNTGELFF.

This rearrangement joins TRBV5-4 to TRBJ2-5; D remains ambiguous. V was clipped by 0 bases and J by 3 bases, with 6 bases between them. CDR3 size: 13 residues. Germline CDR1 is SGHNT and CDR2 is YYREEE (reference sequence). The CDR3, as DNA: TGTGCCAGCAGCTTGGGAGTCAAAGAGACCCAGTACTTC. Protein sequence: CASSLGVKETQYF. Filled out from reference TRBV5-4 and TRBJ2-5, the complete variable domain reads ETGVTQSPTHLIKTRGQQVTLRCSSQSGHNTVSWYQQALGQGPQFIFQYYREEENGRGNFPPRFSGLQFPNYSSELNVNALELDDSALYLCASSLGVKETQYFGPGTRLLVL.

This clone was observed a single time. V and J are TRBV11-2 and TRBJ2-3; 10 bases line up with TRBD2. CDR1 is SGHAT and CDR2 is FQNNGV in the germline V gene. Unmatched junction bases numbered 3, after V lost 6 bases and J lost 0 bases. The CDR3 runs 15 residues. For the CDR3, the DNA is TGTGCCAGCAGGCTAGCGGGAGCTAGCACAGATACGCAGTATTTT. Encoded protein: CASRLAGASTDTQYF.

The rearrangement uses TRBV7-2 and TRBJ1-5; TRBD1 agrees at 11 bases. J gave up 5 bases and V 5 bases, and 5 bases lay outside the gene matches. The germline V gene has CDR1 SGHTA and CDR2 FQGNSA. This CDR3 has 15 amino acids. The CDR3 sequence is CASSLRTGGDQPQHF. The CDR3 bases are TGTGCCAGCAGCCTGAGGACAGGGGGCGATCAGCCCCAGCATTTT.

This clone was seen only once. The V and J genes are TRBV10-3 and TRBJ1-1; D remains unclear. V gave up 2 bases and J gave up 4 bases, with 8 bases separating them. This CDR3 spans 13 amino acids. In germline, CDR1 is ENHRY, CDR2 SYGVKD. DNA for the CDR3: TGTGCCATCAGTGAGACACGAGCCACTGAAGCTTTCTTT. Protein product: CAISETRATEAFF.

V and J are TRBV20-1 and TRBJ2-1; D may be TRBD1 or TRBD2 (5 bases each). Germline V gene data show CDR1 as DFQATT and CDR2 as SNEGSKA (reference sequence). CDR3 length: 11 residues. V lost 1 base and J lost 13, with 11 bases in between. CDR3 region: CSARGRQGQFF. The CDR3 DNA follows: TGCAGTGCTAGAGGGAGGCAGGGACAGTTCTTC.

The chain joins TRBV28 to TRBJ1-4; D is unclear. The CDR3 loop spans 15 amino acids. Trimming took off 5 bases at V and 1 base at J, with 11 bases between the two ends. Germline values: CDR1 MDHEN, CDR2 SYDVKM. The chain's CDR3 is CASSLRPVTNEKLFF. The CDR3 DNA sequence: TGTGCCAGCAGTCTCCGGCCGGTAACTAATGAAAAACTGTTTTTT.

The chain joins TRBV2 to TRBJ1-3; D unresolved. Germline assignment: CDR1 SNHLY and CDR2 FYNNEI. Between the trimmed V and J ends, which lost 4 bases and 0 bases, there was a span of 10 bases. This CDR3 is 15 amino acids long. DNA of the CDR3: TGTGCCAGCAGTGCGACGGCGAGCTCTGGAAACACCATATATTTT. This encodes CASSATASSGNTIYF.

The V and J genes are TRBV2 and TRBJ2-7; 10 bases align to TRBD1. The ends lost 5 bases at V and 6 bases at J; junction bases unmatched: 7. The CDR3 is 14 amino acids. CDR1 and CDR2 (germline): SNHLY, FYNNEI. CDR3 in DNA: TGTGCCAGCAGTCTGGACAGGGGGGAAATCGAGCAGTACTTC. It is translated as CASSLDRGEIEQYF. Filled out from reference TRBV2 and TRBJ2-7, the complete variable domain reads EPEVTQTPSHQVTQMGQEVILRCVPISNHLYFYWYRQILGQKVEFLVSFYNNEISEKSEIFDDQFSVERPDGSNFTLKIRSTKLEDSAMYFCASSLDRGEIEQYFGPGTRLTVT.

The chain combines TRBV11-2 with TRBJ2-7; D may match TRBD1 or TRBD2 (5 bases each). This CDR3 contains 14 residues. Trimming took 6 bases from V and 7 from J, leaving 19 bases between them. Germline V CDR1 and CDR2: SGHAT, FQNNGV. CDR3 DNA sequence: TGTGCCAGCAGGACCGCCGGGGCTCGAGGGGAGCAGTACTTC. This translates into CASRTAGARGEQYF.

The genes are TRBV28 and TRBJ2-7; weak D call: TRBD2 (7 bases). CDR3 length equals 14 residues. The germline CDR1 and CDR2 sequences are MDHEN and SYDVKM. V was clipped by 10 bases and J by 2 bases, with 18 bases between them. Here the CDR3 reads CATAQGGVAYEQYF. CDR3 DNA sequence: TGTGCCACGGCACAGGGAGGGGTCGCCTACGAGCAGTACTTC.

The V gene is TRBV28, the J gene TRBJ1-4; possibly TRBD1 for D (5 bases). CDR1 MDHEN and CDR2 SYDVKM come from the germline V gene. CDR3 size: 13 residues. Trimming removed 8 bases from V and 7 bases from J, with 14 bases in between. The CDR3 nucleotides are TGTGCCAGCGCCGGGGACGGGGTTGAAAAACTGTTTTTT. Translated, it gives CASAGDGVEKLFF. The full variable domain, in which reference TRBV28 and TRBJ1-4 provide the parts outside the CDR3, is DVKVTQSSRYLVKRTGEKVFLECVQDMDHENMFWYRQDPGLGLRLIYFSYDVKMKEKGDIPEGYSVSREKKERFSLILESASTNQTSMYLCASAGDGVEKLFFGSGTQLSVL.

The CDR3, as DNA: TGTGAGGTGGCCGAGACTGGAAACACCATATATTTT. As protein: CEVAETGNTIYF. This rearrangement joins TRBV6-8 to TRBJ1-3; D is undetermined. The CDR3 contains 12 residues. Germline V lookup: CDR1 MNHGY, CDR2 SAAAGT.

The chain couples TRBV28 to TRBJ1-1; 8 bases align to TRBD1. V was pared by 5 bases and J by 6 bases, with 8 bases of the junction left unmatched. This CDR3 has 14 residues. Germline V gene lookup returns CDR1 MDHEN and CDR2 SYDVKM. DNA of the CDR3: TGTGCCAGCAGTACCGGACAGGGAAGGCCTGAAGCTTTCTTT. Protein: CASSTGQGRPEAFF.

This rearrangement joins TRBV7-2 to TRBJ1-5; D unresolved. CDR1 and CDR2 from the germline V gene are SGHTA and FQGNSA. The V and J ends lost 2 bases and 5 bases respectively, with 7 bases between them. This CDR3 comprises 13 residues. CDR3 DNA: TGTGCCAGCAGCTTATCTCCCGATCAGCCCCAGCATTTT. Translation gives CASSLSPDQPQHF.

The rearrangement links TRBV29-1 to TRBJ1-2, with a weak D call TRBD1 (6 bases). CDR1 and CDR2 from the germline V gene are SQVTM and ANQGSEA. The CDR3 contains 12 residues. Trimming shortened V by 8 bases and J by 8 bases, and 18 bases separated the two germline ends. The CDR3 loop is CSSYRETGGYTF. The CDR3, as DNA: TGCAGCTCTTACAGGGAGACGGGCGGCTACACCTTC.

The rearrangement uses TRBV19 and TRBJ2-5, with D perhaps being TRBD1 or TRBD2 (6 bases each). The CDR3 length is 13 residues. Per the germline V gene, CDR1 is LNHDA and CDR2 is SQIVND (reference sequence). Trimming pared 5 bases from V and 4 bases from J, leaving 11 bases between. The CDR3: CASSEGGAETQYF. The CDR3 coding sequence is TGTGCCAGTAGTGAGGGGGGAGCAGAGACCCAGTACTTC.

V is TRBV29-1 and J is TRBJ2-3, with D perhaps TRBD2 (6 bases). The V and J ends lost 5 bases and 0 bases respectively, with 12 bases between them. CDR1 is SQVTM and CDR2 is ANQGSEA in the germline V gene. The CDR3 loop spans 14 amino acids. This CDR3 reads CSVSGPFSTDTQYF. The CDR3 nucleotides read TGCAGCGTTAGCGGGCCTTTTAGCACAGATACGCAGTATTTT.

This clone was recorded once. This sequence joins TRBV18 and TRBJ1-4; possibly TRBD1 for D (5 bases). Germline V CDR1 and CDR2: KGHSH, LQKENI. The CDR3 has 15 residues. V gave up 4 bases and J gave up 5 bases, with 14 bases separating them. For the CDR3, the DNA is TGTGCCAGCTCACTTTTTAAGGGGAGAAATGAAAAACTGTTTTTT. Translated: CASSLFKGRNEKLFF.

The chain employs TRBV2 and TRBJ1-5, with D tentatively TRBD1 (6 bases). V was pared by 5 bases and J by 4 bases, with 12 bases between. CDR3 length: 14 residues. The V gene's germline CDR1 is SNHLY and CDR2 FYNNEI. CDR3 region: CASSRQGMNQPQHF. The CDR3, as DNA: TGTGCCAGCAGTCGGCAGGGGATGAATCAGCCCCAGCATTTT. The variable domain in full, completed from reference TRBV2 and TRBJ1-5, reads EPEVTQTPSHQVTQMGQEVILRCVPISNHLYFYWYRQILGQKVEFLVSFYNNEISEKSEIFDDQFSVERPDGSNFTLKIRSTKLEDSAMYFCASSRQGMNQPQHFGDGTRLSIL.

V gene TRBV2 combines with J gene TRBJ2-2; no definite D call. The germline V and J ends were trimmed by 7 bases and 8 bases, with 8 bases remaining between them. The CDR3 is made up of 11 amino acids. Germline V gene data show CDR1 as SNHLY and CDR2 as FYNNEI. The CDR3 DNA is TGTGCCAGCAAGAGGTATGGGGAGCTGTTTTTT. Residues: CASKRYGELFF.

This sequence joins TRBV7-3 and TRBJ2-1; the match to TRBD2 covers 7 bases. The CDR3 is 15 amino acids. The V gene's germline CDR1 is SGHTA and CDR2 FQGTGA. J was trimmed by 3 bases and V by 5 bases; bases with no gene match: 7. The CDR3 bases are TGTGCCAGCAGCCCCCGGGAGGTTTACTACAATGAGCAGTTCTTC. Its translation is CASSPREVYYNEQFF.

This chain connects TRBV30 to TRBJ1-4; TRBD1 aligns across 8 bases. The V gene end was trimmed by 3 bases and the J gene end by 12 bases; junction bases not matched to a gene: 15. Germline loops: CDR1 GTSNPN, CDR2 SVGIG (reference sequence). The CDR3 is made up of 15 amino acids. This chain's CDR3 is CAWSQGTGGLTELFF. The CDR3 coding sequence is TGTGCCTGGAGCCAAGGGACAGGTGGGCTGACGGAACTGTTTTTT.

The chain has TRBV6-4 and TRBJ2-3; D is possibly TRBD1 (6 bases). Germline lookup yields CDR1 MRHNA and CDR2 SNTAGT. Trimming took 6 bases from V and 2 from J, leaving 18 bases between them. The length of the CDR3 is 16 residues. The CDR3 DNA reads TGTGCCAGCAGGGACAGTGCTATAGGCCACACAGATACGCAGTATTTT. This codes for CASRDSAIGHTDTQYF.